This record looks at one T cell receptor (beta chain) sequence and its context. The antigen remains unidentified. This entry comes from a study of graft-versus-host responses after intestinal transplantation. Study as a whole: As for transplant type, recipients had multivisceral, liver-intestinal, or isolated intestinal grafts. All recipients were given anti-thymocyte globulin induction, and tacrolimus and steroids were then administered for 3 to 4 years. Findings and caveats of the study: Marrow from the recipient contained GvH clones, some of which had appeared first in ileum or blood. Early declines in HvG clones that occurred post-transplant were associated with peak circulating GvH clone levels.

Data came from immunoSEQ multiplex PCR; TCRdb stores just in-frame clones and leaves some out. The repertoire has over 15,000 clones, about four fifths of them found once; the top ten carry less than 2%. Deletions cut 1 base from V and 1 base from J, with 8 bases between. The germline CDR1 and CDR2 sequences are PRHDT and FYEKMQ (reference sequence). There are 14 residues in the CDR3. The V and J genes are TRBV13 and TRBJ2-7, with D possibly TRBD1 on 6 matching bases. Specimen: PBMCs, collected 14 days after transplant. The sequence was collected from a human patient who received an intestinal transplant, so some T cells may come from the graft donor. The CDR3 coding sequence is TGTGCCAGCAGCTTAGCCGGACAGTCCTACGAGCAGTACTTC. Translated, it gives CASSLAGQSYEQYF.